The 12 T cell receptor beta chains in this list originate from one sample, sequenced in a study of blood T cells in healthy people across ages (dated by TCRdb to between 2015 and 2017). The library was obtained by 5' RACE. Sequenced on an Illumina HiSeq 2500. A second PCR of about 7 to 12 cycles was run with a J-beta primer mix and a sample-barcoded 5' primer. In TCRdb, the public reads were trimmed at Q25 with fastp and aligned with MiXCR, with productive beta chains retained. Rows matching on CDR3 protein sequence are summarized as one entry with the most common DNA and genes. In all, the sample holds some 1,500,000 distinct CDR3 sequences, and approximately 43% of those were seen once. About 4% of the sample goes to the ten largest clones. Sequenced input: blood. Receptors were obtained from a woman aged 18-29 years in good health.

This clonotype has only one observation. A junction end diverges from the germline sequence, so it may reflect a read error. The chain couples TRBV7-7 to TRBJ2-2; a possible D gene is TRBD2 (5 bases). The CDR3 covers 14 residues. The germline V gene encodes CDR1 SSHAT and CDR2 FNYEAQ (reference sequence). CDR3: CASSLAFIAGELFF. CDR3 DNA: TGTGCTAGCAGCTTAGCGTTTATAGCCGGGGAGCTGTTTTTT. The full variable domain, in which reference TRBV7-7 and TRBJ2-2 provide the parts outside the CDR3, is GAGVSQSPRYKVTKRGQDVTLRCDPISSHATLYWYQQALGQGPEFLTYFNYEAQPDKSGLPSDRFSAERPEGSISTLTIQRTEQRDSAMYRCASSLAFIAGELFFGEGSRLTVL.

The V and J genes are TRBV20-1 and TRBJ2-7, with D perhaps given as TRBD1 or TRBD2 (5 bases each). Germline V gene lookup returns CDR1 DFQATT and CDR2 SNEGSKA (reference sequence). The CDR3 covers 15 residues. Trimming shortened V by 0 bases and J by 7 bases, and 19 bases separated the two germline ends. This CDR3 is CSARDLRGSYNEQYF. In nucleotides, the CDR3 is TGCAGTGCTAGAGATCTTCGGGGCTCCTACAATGAGCAGTACTTC.

The table lists this clonotype with a few counts. The chain joins TRBV29-1 to TRBJ2-1; D may match TRBD1 or TRBD2 (5 bases each). Germline CDR1 and CDR2: SQVTM and ANQGSEA. The CDR3 sequence is 15 residues long. Deletions cut 7 bases from V and 3 bases from J, with 19 bases between. CDR3 sequence: CSGAGALEGYNEQFF. The CDR3 DNA follows: TGCAGCGGCGCCGGGGCCCTGGAAGGCTACAATGAGCAGTTCTTC.

The rearrangement uses TRBV4-2 and TRBJ2-7, with D possibly matching TRBD2 (7 bases). CDR1 is LGHNA, CDR2 YNFKEQ, per germline. The CDR3 has 15 residues. V lost 3 bases and J lost 3, with 15 bases in between. The DNA of the CDR3 is TGTGCCAGCAGCCAGGGCGGGGGCGGATTCTACGAGCAGTACTTC. Translating gives CASSQGGGGFYEQYF.

The gene calls are TRBV7-9 and TRBJ2-7; D remains unclear. V lost 0 bases to trimming and J lost 5 bases, with 8 bases between them. The CDR3 extends over 13 amino acids. Per germline, CDR1 SEHNR and CDR2 FQNEAQ (reference sequence). CDR3 DNA sequence: TGTGCCAGCAGCTTAGCTAGCACCCACGAGCAGTACTTC. As protein: CASSLASTHEQYF. Complete variable domain (other parts from reference TRBV7-9 and TRBJ2-7): DTGVSQNPRHKITKRGQNVTFRCDPISEHNRLYWYRQTLGQGPEFLTYFQNEAQLEKSRLLSDRFSAERPKGSFSTLEIQRTEQGDSAMYLCASSLASTHEQYFGPGTRLTVT.

This clonotype was detected a few times. The V gene is TRBV18, the J gene TRBJ2-1, with D maybe TRBD1 (6 bases). The V gene lost 0 bases and the J gene lost 0 bases, with 12 bases spanning the gap. This CDR3 contains 17 residues. Germline loops: CDR1 KGHSH, CDR2 LQKENI. This CDR3 is CASSPPSQDSSYNEQFF. The CDR3, as DNA: TGTGCCAGCTCACCACCGTCACAGGACAGCTCCTACAATGAGCAGTTCTTC.

The V gene is TRBV4-2, the J gene TRBJ2-5, with 8 bases aligning to TRBD1. The trim removed 4 bases at V and 7 bases at J, leaving 11 bases unmatched. Looked up from germline, CDR1 is LGHNA and CDR2 is YNFKEQ. The CDR3 covers 15 residues. CDR3 DNA: TGTGCCAGCAGCCCCTTGGACAGGGAAAGTCGGACCCAGTACTTC. Its translation: CASSPLDRESRTQYF.

The rearrangement uses TRBV5-1 and TRBJ1-1; unclear D gene. Germline V gene data show CDR1 as SGHRS and CDR2 as YFSETQ. The V gene lost 5 bases and the J gene lost 7 bases, with 12 bases spanning the gap. The CDR3 sequence is 12 residues long. The CDR3 DNA reads as TGCGCCAGCAGTCGTGAGGCAGATGAAGCTTTCTTT. This encodes CASSREADEAFF.

This clonotype turned up a few times. The rearrangement joins TRBV6-2 or TRBV6-3 to TRBJ1-1; D not resolved. Germline V CDR1 and CDR2: MNHEY, SVGEGT. The CDR3 extends over 14 amino acids. The ends were cut back, 10 bases at V and 0 bases at J, with 15 bases in the middle. The CDR3 coding sequence is TGTGCCACCAGATGGTTGGGAATGAACACTGAAGCTTTCTTT. Amino acids: CATRWLGMNTEAFF.

The V gene is TRBV29-1, the J gene TRBJ2-2; 8 positions match TRBD1. This CDR3 comprises 13 residues. The J segment lost 4 bases and the V segment lost 3 bases, leaving 1 base of the junction unmatched. Germline V gene sequence: CDR1 SQVTM, CDR2 ANQGSEA. In DNA form, the CDR3 reads TGCAGCGTTGACGGACAGGGCACCGGGGAGCTGTTTTTT. Its protein is CSVDGQGTGELFF.

The chain employs TRBV15 and TRBJ1-1; D call uncertain. This CDR3 region has 13 residues. V was cut by 3 bases and J by 4 bases, with 9 bases left in between. Germline V lookup: CDR1 LNHNV, CDR2 YYDKDF (reference sequence). This CDR3 is CATSRRAGTEAFF. DNA for the CDR3: TGTGCCACCAGCAGGAGGGCGGGCACTGAAGCTTTCTTT. The full variable domain, with the rest looked up from reference TRBV15 and TRBJ1-1, is DAMVIQNPRYQVTQFGKPVTLSCSQTLNHNVMYWYQQKSSQAPKLLFHYYDKDFNNEADTPDNFQSRRPNTSFCFLDIRSPGLGDTAMYLCATSRRAGTEAFFGQGTRLTVV.

This clonotype came up once. A clone one base away is much larger, so this may be a read error. This chain connects TRBV12-3 or TRBV12-4 to TRBJ2-5, with a weak D call TRBD1 (5 bases). With the DNA end fitting TRBJ2-7 better, the J assignment may be wrong. The CDR3 totals 14 residues. As DNA, the CDR3 is TGTGCCAGCAGTTTTGGCAAGGGGCAATACGAGCAGTACTTC. Translated, it gives CASSFGKGQYEQYF.